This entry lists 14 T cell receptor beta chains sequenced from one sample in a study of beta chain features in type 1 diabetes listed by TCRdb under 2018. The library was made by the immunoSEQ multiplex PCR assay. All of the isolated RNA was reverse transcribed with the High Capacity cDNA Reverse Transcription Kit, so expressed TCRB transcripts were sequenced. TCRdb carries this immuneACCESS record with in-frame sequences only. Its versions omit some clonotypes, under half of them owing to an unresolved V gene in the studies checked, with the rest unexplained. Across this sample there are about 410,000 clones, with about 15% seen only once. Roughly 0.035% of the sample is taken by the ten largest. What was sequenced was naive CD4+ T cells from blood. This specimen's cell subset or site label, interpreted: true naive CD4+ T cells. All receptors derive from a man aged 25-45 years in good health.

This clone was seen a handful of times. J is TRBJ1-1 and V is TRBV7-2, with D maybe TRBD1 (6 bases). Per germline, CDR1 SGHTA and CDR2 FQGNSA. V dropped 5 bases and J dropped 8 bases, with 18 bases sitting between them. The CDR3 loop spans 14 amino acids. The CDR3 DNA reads TGTGCCAGCAGCACCATGAGACGGGGGCAAGAAGCTTTCTTT. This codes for CASSTMRRGQEAFF.

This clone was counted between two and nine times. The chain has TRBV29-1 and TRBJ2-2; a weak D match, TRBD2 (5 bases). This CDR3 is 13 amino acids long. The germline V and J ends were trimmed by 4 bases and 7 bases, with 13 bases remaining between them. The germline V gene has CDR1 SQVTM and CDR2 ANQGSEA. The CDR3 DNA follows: TGCAGCGTTGGAGGGCAGCCATACGGGGAGCTGTTTTTT. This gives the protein CSVGGQPYGELFF.

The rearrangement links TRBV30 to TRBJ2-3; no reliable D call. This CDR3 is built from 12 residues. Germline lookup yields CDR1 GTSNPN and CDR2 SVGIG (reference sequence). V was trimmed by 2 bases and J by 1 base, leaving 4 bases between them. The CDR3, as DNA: TGTGCCTGGAGTATAGGCACAGATACGCAGTATTTT. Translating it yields CAWSIGTDTQYF.

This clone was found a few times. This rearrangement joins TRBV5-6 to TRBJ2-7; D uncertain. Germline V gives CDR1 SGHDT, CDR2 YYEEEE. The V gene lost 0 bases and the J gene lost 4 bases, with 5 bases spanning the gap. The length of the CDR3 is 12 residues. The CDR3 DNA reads TGTGCCAGCAGCTTGGGCAGATACGAGCAGTACGTC. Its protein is CASSLGRYEQYV.

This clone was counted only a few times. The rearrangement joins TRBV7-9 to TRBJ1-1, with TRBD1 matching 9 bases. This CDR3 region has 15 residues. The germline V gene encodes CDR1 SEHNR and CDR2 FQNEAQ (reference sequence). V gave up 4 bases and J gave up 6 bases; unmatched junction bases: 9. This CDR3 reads CASSSGDRERSEAFF. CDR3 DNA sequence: TGTGCCAGCAGCTCTGGGGACAGGGAAAGATCTGAAGCTTTCTTT.

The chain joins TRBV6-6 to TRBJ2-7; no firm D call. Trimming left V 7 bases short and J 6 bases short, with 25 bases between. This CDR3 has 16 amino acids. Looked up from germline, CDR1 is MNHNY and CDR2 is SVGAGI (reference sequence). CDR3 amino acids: CASTQLQGQIGSEQYV. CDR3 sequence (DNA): TGTGCCAGCACCCAGCTCCAAGGGCAGATTGGTAGCGAGCAGTACGTC.

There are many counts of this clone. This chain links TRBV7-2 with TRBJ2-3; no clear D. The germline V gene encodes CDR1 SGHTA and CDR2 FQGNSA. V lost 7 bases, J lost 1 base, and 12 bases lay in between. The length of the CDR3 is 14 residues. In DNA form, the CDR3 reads TGTGCCAGCACCCAGTGGGCGCGCACAGATACGCAGTATTTT. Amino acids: CASTQWARTDTQYF.

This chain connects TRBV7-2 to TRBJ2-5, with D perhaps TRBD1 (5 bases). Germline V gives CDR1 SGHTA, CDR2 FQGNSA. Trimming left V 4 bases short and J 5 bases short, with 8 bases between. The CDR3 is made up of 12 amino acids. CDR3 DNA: TGTGCCAGCAGCTGGGGCCGCGAGACCCAGTACTTC. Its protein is CASSWGRETQYF.

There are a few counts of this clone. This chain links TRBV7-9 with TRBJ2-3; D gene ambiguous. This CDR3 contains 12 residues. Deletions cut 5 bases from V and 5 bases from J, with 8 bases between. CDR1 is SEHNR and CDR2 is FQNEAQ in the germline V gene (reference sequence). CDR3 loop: CASSAPGDTQYF. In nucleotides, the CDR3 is TGTGCCAGCAGCGCCCCTGGAGATACGCAGTATTTT.

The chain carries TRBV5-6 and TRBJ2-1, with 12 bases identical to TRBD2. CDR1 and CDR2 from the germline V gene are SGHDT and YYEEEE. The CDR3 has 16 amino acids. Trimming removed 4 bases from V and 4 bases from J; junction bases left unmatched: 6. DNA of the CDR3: TGTGCCAGCAGCCCTAGCGGGAGGGTGCCTTACAATGAGCAGTTCTTC. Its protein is CASSPSGRVPYNEQFF. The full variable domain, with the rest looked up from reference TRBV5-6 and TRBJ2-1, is DAGVTQSPTHLIKTRGQQVTLRCSPKSGHDTVSWYQQALGQGPQFIFQYYEEEERQRGNFPDRFSGHQFPNYSSELNVNALLLGDSALYLCASSPSGRVPYNEQFFGPGTRLTVL.

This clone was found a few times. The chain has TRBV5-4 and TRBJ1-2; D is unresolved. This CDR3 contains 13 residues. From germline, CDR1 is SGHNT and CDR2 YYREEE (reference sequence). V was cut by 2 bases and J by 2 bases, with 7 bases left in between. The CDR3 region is CASSFEENYGYTF. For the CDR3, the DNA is TGTGCCAGCAGCTTTGAGGAGAACTATGGCTACACCTTC.

CDR3 DNA sequence: TGCGCCAGCAGCCCGATTCTGACAGCGAACACTGAAGCTTTCTTT. It encodes CASSPILTANTEAFF. V usage is TRBV4-3 and J usage is TRBJ1-1; TRBD1 is a possible D gene (5 bases). With 4 bases removed from V and 1 base from J, the gap between germline ends came to 13 bases. CDR3 size: 15 residues. Per the germline V gene, CDR1 is LGHNA and CDR2 is YSLEER.

The CDR3 DNA sequence: TGTGCCAGCAGCTTATGGCGCTACGAGCAGTACTTC. It is translated as CASSLWRYEQYF. V is TRBV7-2 and J is TRBJ2-7; the D is unclear. The CDR3 length is 12 residues. Between the trimmed V and J ends, which lost 2 bases and 3 bases, there was a span of 5 bases. The germline CDR1 and CDR2 sequences are SGHTA and FQGNSA. The variable domain in full, completed from reference TRBV7-2 and TRBJ2-7, reads GAGVSQSPSNKVTEKGKDVELRCDPISGHTALYWYRQSLGQGLEFLIYFQGNSAPDKSGLPSDRFSAERTGGSVSTLTIQRTQQEDSAVYLCASSLWRYEQYFGPGTRLTVT.

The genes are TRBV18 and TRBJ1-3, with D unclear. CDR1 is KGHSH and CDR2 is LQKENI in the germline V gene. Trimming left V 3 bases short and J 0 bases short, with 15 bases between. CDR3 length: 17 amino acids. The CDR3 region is CASSPFAPRSSGNTIYF. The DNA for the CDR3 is TGTGCCAGCTCACCTTTCGCTCCTCGTAGCTCTGGAAACACCATATATTTT.